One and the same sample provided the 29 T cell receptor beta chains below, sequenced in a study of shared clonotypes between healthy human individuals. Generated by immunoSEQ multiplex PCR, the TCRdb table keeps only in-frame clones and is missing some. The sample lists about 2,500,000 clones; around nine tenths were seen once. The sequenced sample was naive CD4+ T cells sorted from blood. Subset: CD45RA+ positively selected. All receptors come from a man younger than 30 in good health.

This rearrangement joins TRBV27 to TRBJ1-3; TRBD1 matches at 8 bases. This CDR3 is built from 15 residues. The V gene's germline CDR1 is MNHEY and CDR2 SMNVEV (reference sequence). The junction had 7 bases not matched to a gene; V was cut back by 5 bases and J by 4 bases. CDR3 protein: CASSPRTGQGNTIYF. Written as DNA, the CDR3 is TGTGCCAGCAGTCCCCGGACAGGGCAAGGAAACACCATATATTTT.

The CDR3 DNA sequence: TGTGCCAGCAGCTTAGGATTACTAGCGGGGTCAGGGGAGACCCAGTACTTC. This encodes CASSLGLLAGSGETQYF. This sequence joins TRBV7-6 and TRBJ2-5; 10 bases fit TRBD2. With V trimmed by 1 base and J by 5 bases, 10 bases remained unmatched. This CDR3 contains 17 residues. From germline, CDR1 is SGHVS and CDR2 FNYEAQ. Drawing the rest from reference TRBV7-6 and TRBJ2-5, the complete variable domain is GAGVSQSPRYKVTKRGQDVALRCDPISGHVSLYWYRQALGQGPEFLTYFNYEAQQDKSGLPNDRFSAERPEGSISTLTIQRTEQRDSAMYRCASSLGLLAGSGETQYFGPGTRLLVL.

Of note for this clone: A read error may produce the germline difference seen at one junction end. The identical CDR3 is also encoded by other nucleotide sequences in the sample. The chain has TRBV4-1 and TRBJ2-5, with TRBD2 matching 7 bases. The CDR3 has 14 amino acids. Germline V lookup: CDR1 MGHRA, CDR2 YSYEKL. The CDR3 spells CASSRGPVRETQYF. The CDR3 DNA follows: TGCGCCAGCAGCAGAGGACCGGTGCGGGAGACTCAGTACTTC.

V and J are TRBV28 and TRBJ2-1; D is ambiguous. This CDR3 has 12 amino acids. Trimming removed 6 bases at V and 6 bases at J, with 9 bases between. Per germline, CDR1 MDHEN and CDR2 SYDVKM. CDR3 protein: CASRDGRNEQFF. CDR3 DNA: TGTGCCAGCAGGGACGGCCGCAATGAGCAGTTCTTC.

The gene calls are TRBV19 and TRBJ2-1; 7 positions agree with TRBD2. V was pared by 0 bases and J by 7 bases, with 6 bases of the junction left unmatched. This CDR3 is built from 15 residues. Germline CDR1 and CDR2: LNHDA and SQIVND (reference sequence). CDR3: CASSIDAAGLNEQFF. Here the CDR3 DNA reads TGTGCCAGTAGTATAGATGCAGCGGGGTTAAATGAGCAGTTCTTC.

The CDR3 sequence is CASSPDRSHREKLFF. The CDR3, as DNA: TGTGCCAGCTCACCGGACAGGAGTCATAGGGAAAAACTGTTTTTT. This sequence joins TRBV18 and TRBJ1-4, with 7 bases that match TRBD1. V shed 3 bases and J 8 bases; nucleotides not matched to a gene: 9. This CDR3 is 15 amino acids long. The germline V gene has CDR1 KGHSH and CDR2 LQKENI.

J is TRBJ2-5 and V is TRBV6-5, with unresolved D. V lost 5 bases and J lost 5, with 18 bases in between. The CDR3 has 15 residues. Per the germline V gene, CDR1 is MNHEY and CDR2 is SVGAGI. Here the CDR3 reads CASSPSMWLFETQYF. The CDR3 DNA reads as TGTGCCAGCAGTCCGTCCATGTGGCTGTTCGAGACCCAGTACTTC.

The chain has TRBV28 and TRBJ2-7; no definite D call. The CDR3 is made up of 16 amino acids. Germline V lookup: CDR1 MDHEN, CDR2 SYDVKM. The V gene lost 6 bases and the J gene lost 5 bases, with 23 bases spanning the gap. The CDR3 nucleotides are TGTGCCAGCAGACCGACGCGGTCCCCCGGCCCCAACGAGCAGTACTTC. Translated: CASRPTRSPGPNEQYF.

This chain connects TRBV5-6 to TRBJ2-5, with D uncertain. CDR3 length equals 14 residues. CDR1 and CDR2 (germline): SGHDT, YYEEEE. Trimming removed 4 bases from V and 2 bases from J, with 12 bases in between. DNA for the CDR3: TGTGCCAGCAGCGGAAGCATGGAACAAGAGACCCAGTACTTC. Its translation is CASSGSMEQETQYF.

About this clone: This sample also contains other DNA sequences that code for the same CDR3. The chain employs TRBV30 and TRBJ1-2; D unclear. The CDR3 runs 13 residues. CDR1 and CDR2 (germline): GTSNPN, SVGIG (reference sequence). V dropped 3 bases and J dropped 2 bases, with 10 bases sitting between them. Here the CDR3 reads CAWRAGSNYGYTF. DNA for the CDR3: TGTGCCTGGAGAGCGGGGTCCAACTATGGCTACACCTTC.

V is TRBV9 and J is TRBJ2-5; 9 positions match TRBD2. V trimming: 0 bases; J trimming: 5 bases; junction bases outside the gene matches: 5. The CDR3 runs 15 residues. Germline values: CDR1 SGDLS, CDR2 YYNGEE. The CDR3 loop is CASSVDLAGVETQYF. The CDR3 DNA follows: TGTGCCAGCAGCGTAGATTTAGCGGGAGTGGAGACCCAGTACTTC.

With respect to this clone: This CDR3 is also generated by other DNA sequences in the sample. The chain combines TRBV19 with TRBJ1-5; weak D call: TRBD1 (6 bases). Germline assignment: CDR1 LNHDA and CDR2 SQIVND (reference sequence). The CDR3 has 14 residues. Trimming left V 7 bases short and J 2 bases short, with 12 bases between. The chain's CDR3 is CASTGGGGNQPQHF. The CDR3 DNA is TGTGCCAGTACTGGCGGGGGCGGCAATCAGCCCCAGCATTTT.

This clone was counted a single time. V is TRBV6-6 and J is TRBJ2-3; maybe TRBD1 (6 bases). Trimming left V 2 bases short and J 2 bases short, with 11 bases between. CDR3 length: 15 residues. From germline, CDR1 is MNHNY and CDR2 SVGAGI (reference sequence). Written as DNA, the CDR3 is TGTGCCAGCAGTTACCTCGGGACAAACACAGATACGCAGTATTTT. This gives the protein CASSYLGTNTDTQYF.

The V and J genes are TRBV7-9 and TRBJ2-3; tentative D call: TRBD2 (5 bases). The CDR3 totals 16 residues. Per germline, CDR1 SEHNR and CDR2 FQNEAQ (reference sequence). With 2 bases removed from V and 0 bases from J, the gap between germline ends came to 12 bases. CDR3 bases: TGTGCCAGCAGCTTAACGAGGGATCTTAGCACAGATACGCAGTATTTT. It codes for CASSLTRDLSTDTQYF.

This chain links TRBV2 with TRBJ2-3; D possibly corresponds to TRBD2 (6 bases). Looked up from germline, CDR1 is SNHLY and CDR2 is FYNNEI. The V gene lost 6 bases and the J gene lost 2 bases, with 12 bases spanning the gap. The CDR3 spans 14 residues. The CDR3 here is CASRYRDFTDTQYF. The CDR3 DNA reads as TGTGCCAGCAGGTATAGGGACTTCACAGATACGCAGTATTTT.

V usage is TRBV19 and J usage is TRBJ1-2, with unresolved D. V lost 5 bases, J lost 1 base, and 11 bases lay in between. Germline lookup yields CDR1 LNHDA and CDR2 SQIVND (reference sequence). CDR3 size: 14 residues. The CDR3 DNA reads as TGTGCCAGTAGTTACCAGAGTCTTAACTATGGCTACACCTTC. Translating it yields CASSYQSLNYGYTF. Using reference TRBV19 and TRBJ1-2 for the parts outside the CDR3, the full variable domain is DGGITQSPKYLFRKEGQNVTLSCEQNLNHDAMYWYRQDPGQGLRLIYYSQIVNDFQKGDIAEGYSVSREKKESFPLTVTSAQKNPTAFYLCASSYQSLNYGYTFGSGTRLTVV.

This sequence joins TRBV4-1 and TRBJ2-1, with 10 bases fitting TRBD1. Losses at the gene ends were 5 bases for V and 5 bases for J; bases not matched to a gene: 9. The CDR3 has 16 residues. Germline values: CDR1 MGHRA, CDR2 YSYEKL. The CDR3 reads CASSTTDRGKDNEQFF. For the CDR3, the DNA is TGCGCCAGCAGCACAACGGACAGGGGGAAGGACAATGAGCAGTTCTTC.

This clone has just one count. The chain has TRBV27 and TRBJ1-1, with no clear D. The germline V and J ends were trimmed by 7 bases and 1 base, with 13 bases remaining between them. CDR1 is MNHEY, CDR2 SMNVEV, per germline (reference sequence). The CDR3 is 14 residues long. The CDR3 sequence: CASTPPPGNTEAFF. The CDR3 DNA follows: TGTGCCAGCACTCCTCCGCCAGGGAACACTGAAGCTTTCTTT.

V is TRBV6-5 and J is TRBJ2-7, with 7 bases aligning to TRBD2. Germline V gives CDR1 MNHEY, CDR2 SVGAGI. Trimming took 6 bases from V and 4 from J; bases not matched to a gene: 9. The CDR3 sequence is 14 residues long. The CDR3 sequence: CASRGAGEGYEQYF. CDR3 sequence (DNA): TGTGCCAGCAGGGGCGCGGGAGAAGGGTACGAGCAGTACTTC.

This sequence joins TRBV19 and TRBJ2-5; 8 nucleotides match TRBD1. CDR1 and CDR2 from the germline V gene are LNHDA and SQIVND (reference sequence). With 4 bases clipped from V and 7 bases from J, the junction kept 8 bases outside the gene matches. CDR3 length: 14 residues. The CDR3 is CASSRIGQGGTQYF. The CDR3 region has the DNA TGTGCCAGTAGTAGAATCGGACAGGGAGGGACCCAGTACTTC.

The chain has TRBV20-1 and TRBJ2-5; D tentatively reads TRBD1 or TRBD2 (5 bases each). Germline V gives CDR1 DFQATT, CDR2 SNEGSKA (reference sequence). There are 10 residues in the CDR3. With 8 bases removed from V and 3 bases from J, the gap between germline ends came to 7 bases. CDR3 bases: TGCAGTTTGGGGGAAGAGACCCAGTACTTC. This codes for CSLGEETQYF.

CDR3 DNA sequence: TGTGCCAGCAGCTGGGAACCGACAGGGGGCTTAGGCGAGCAGTACTTC. Translation: CASSWEPTGGLGEQYF. The V gene is TRBV5-4, the J gene TRBJ2-7; TRBD1 matches 10 bases. V was clipped by 3 bases and J by 6 bases; unmatched bases: 12. CDR3 size: 16 residues. The V gene's germline CDR1 is SGHNT and CDR2 YYREEE (reference sequence). The whole variable domain, remainder taken from reference TRBV5-4 and TRBJ2-7, is ETGVTQSPTHLIKTRGQQVTLRCSSQSGHNTVSWYQQALGQGPQFIFQYYREEENGRGNFPPRFSGLQFPNYSSELNVNALELDDSALYLCASSWEPTGGLGEQYFGPGTRLTVT.

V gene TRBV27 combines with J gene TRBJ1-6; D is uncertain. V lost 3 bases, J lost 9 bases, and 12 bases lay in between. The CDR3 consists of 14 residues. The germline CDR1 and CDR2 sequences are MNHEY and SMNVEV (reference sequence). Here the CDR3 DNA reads TGTGCCAGCAGTTTTCCGGCCTGGGGTTCACCCCTCCACTTT. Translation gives CASSFPAWGSPLHF.

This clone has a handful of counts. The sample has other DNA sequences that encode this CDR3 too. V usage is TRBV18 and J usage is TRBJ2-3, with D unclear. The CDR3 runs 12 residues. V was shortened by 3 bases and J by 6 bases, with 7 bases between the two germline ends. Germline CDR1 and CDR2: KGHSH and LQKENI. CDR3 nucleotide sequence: TGTGCCAGCTCACCTCGAACGGATACGCAGTATTTT. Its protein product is CASSPRTDTQYF. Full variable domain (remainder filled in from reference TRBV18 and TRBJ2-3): NAGVMQNPRHLVRRRGQEARLRCSPMKGHSHVYWYRQLPEEGLKFMVYLQKENIIDESGMPKERFSAEFPKEGPSILRIQQVVRGDSAAYFCASSPRTDTQYFGPGTRLTVL.

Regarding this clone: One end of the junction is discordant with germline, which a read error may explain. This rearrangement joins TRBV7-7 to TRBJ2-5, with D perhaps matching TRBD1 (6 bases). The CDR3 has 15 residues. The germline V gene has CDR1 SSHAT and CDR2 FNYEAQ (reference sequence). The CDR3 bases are TGTGCTAGCAGCCAGACAGGCCGGACCCAAGAGACCCAGTACTTC. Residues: CASSQTGRTQETQYF. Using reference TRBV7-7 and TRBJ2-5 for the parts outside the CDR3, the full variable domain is GAGVSQSPRYKVTKRGQDVTLRCDPISSHATLYWYQQALGQGPEFLTYFNYEAQPDKSGLPSDRFSAERPEGSISTLTIQRTEQRDSAMYRCASSQTGRTQETQYFGPGTRLLVL.

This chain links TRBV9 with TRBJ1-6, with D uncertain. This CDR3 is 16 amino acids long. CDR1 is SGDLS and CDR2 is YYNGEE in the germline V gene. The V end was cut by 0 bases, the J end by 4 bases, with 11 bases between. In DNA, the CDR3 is TGTGCCAGCAGCGTAGCTGGAGGGAGTTATAATTCACCCCTCCACTTT. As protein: CASSVAGGSYNSPLHF.

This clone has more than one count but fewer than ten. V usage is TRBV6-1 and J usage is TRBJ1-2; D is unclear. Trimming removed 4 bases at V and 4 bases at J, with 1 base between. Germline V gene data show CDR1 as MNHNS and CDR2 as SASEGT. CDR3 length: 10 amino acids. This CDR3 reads CASSGYGYTF. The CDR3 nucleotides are TGTGCCAGCAGTGGCTATGGCTACACCTTC.

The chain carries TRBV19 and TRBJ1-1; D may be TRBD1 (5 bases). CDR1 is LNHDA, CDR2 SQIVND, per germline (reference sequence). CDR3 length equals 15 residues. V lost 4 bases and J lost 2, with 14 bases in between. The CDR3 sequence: CASSRLGTVNTEAFF. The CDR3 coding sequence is TGTGCCAGTAGTAGACTGGGGACGGTCAACACTGAAGCTTTCTTT.

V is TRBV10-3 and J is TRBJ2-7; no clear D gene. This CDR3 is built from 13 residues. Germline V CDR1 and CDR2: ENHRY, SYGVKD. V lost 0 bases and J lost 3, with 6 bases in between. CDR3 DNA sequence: TGTGCCATCAGTGAGTCCTGGGTCTACGAGCAGTACTTC. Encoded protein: CAISESWVYEQYF.